This entry is about one TCR beta chain. Data came from immunoSEQ multiplex PCR; TCRdb stores just in-frame clones and leaves some out. Of approximately 350,000 clones in the sample, roughly 67% were seen once. This sample stems from a study of cytotoxic CD8 clonotypes in ibrutinib-treated CLL. Germline V gene sequence: CDR1 SGHVS, CDR2 FQNEAQ. V lost 1 base and J lost 2, with 9 bases in between. The CDR3 is 15 amino acids. The chain joins TRBV7-8 to TRBJ2-1; weak D call: TRBD2 (5 bases). The sample here was PBMCs, taken after 36 months of ibrutinib treatment. This receptor was obtained from a human donor with chronic lymphocytic leukemia. The CDR3 bases are TGTGCCAGCAGCTTAGGGACTCTGCCCTACAATGAGCAGTTCTTC. Amino acid sequence: CASSLGTLPYNEQFF.